Listed below are T cell receptor beta chains from one sample, sequenced in a study of OX40 agonist ivuxolimab in advanced cancers. Here immunoSEQ multiplex PCR was the method, and the copy in TCRdb shows in-frame clones only, minus some. Of about 71,000 clones in the sample, about 85% were seen once. The sample consisted of CD4+ or CD8+ T cells sorted from blood, taken in a trial of the OX40 agonist ivuxolimab. All receptors derive from an adult with an advanced solid tumor such as melanoma, head and neck, liver or kidney cancer. CDR3s include the opening cysteine and the closing phenylalanine or tryptophan. D genes are given only for firm matches. Size tells how often a clone was seen (once, few, many) or the class of an expanded clone, and some rows leave it out.

J gene: TRBJ2-3
V gene: TRBV15
clone size: .
D gene: TRBD2
CDR3 DNA: TGTGCCACCAGCAGAGATCGGCGGACTAGCGGGAGGCCAGATACGCAGTATTTT
CDR3 protein: CATSRDRRTSGRPDTQYF

J gene: TRBJ2-7
V gene: TRBV9
clone size: .
D gene: .
CDR3 DNA: TGTGCCAGCAGCGTAGGCCTCGGACCAGACTACGAGCAGTACTTC
CDR3 protein: CASSVGLGPDYEQYF

J gene: TRBJ1-3
V gene: TRBV6-6
clone size: once
D gene: .
CDR3 DNA: TGTGCCAGCAGTTACTCGGGATCTCCTTCTGGAAACACCATATATTTT
CDR3 protein: CASSYSGSPSGNTIYF

J gene: TRBJ2-2
V gene: TRBV27
clone size: .
D gene: .
CDR3 DNA: TGTGCCAGCAGTTTAAAGGCCACCGGGGAGCTGTTTTTT
CDR3 protein: CASSLKATGELFF

J gene: TRBJ1-4
V gene: TRBV6-1
clone size: .
D gene: .
CDR3 DNA: TGTGCCAGCGGGCGGACTAATGAAAAACTGTTTTTT
CDR3 protein: CASGRTNEKLFF

J gene: TRBJ2-5
V gene: TRBV11-3
clone size: .
D gene: TRBD2
CDR3 DNA: TGTGCCAGCAGCTTAGGGTCTAGGACTAGCGGCCAAGAGACCCAGTACTTC
CDR3 protein: CASSLGSRTSGQETQYF

J gene: TRBJ2-7
V gene: TRBV28
clone size: .
D gene: .
CDR3 DNA: TGTGCCAGCAGTGAGGACGGCGCCGAGCAGTACTTC
CDR3 protein: CASSEDGAEQYF

J gene: TRBJ2-7
V gene: TRBV6-5
clone size: once
D gene: .
CDR3 DNA: TGTGCCAGCAGTTCTTTTTCGGGCCGCCCCTACGAGCAGTACTTC
CDR3 protein: CASSSFSGRPYEQYF

J gene: TRBJ2-7
V gene: TRBV28
clone size: .
D gene: .
CDR3 DNA: TGTGCCAGCAGTTTGAGGAGCGAGCAGTACTTC
CDR3 protein: CASSLRSEQYF

J gene: TRBJ1-1
V gene: TRBV6-5
clone size: .
D gene: .
CDR3 DNA: TGTGCCAGCAGTCAGATGACAGGTTACATTTCTGGGGCTTTCTTT
CDR3 protein: CASSQMTGYISGAFF

J gene: TRBJ2-2
V gene: TRBV5-1
clone size: .
D gene: TRBD1
CDR3 DNA: TGCGCCAGCAGCCAAGATCCGGGACAGGGGAACACCGGGGAGCTGTTTTTT
CDR3 protein: CASSQDPGQGNTGELFF

J gene: TRBJ2-5
V gene: TRBV7-2
clone size: .
D gene: TRBD2
CDR3 DNA: TGTGCCAGCAGCTTAGGTAGCGGGAGACGTGAGACCCAGTACTTC
CDR3 protein: CASSLGSGRRETQYF

J gene: TRBJ1-2
V gene: TRBV7-2
clone size: few
D gene: .
CDR3 DNA: TGTGCCAGCAGCTTAGGTACAGGGCCATACTATGGCTACACCTTC
CDR3 protein: CASSLGTGPYYGYTF

J gene: TRBJ2-3
V gene: TRBV27
clone size: .
D gene: TRBD2
CDR3 DNA: TGTGCCAGCAGTTCAGCGGGAGCCGGCACAGATACGCAGTATTTT
CDR3 protein: CASSSAGAGTDTQYF

J gene: TRBJ2-2
V gene: TRBV23-1
clone size: .
D gene: .
CDR3 DNA: TGCGCCAGCAGTCAATCTACAGGGATGCCTGCGAACACCGGGGAGCTGTTTTTT
CDR3 protein: CASSQSTGMPANTGELFF

J gene: TRBJ1-1
V gene: TRBV6-5
clone size: once
D gene: .
CDR3 DNA: TGTGCCAGCAGGCGGGGTAGGGACACTGAAGCTTTCTTT
CDR3 protein: CASRRGRDTEAFF

J gene: TRBJ2-3
V gene: TRBV6-1
clone size: .
D gene: .
CDR3 DNA: TGTGCCAGCAGTGAAGCGCTAGCTTCAGATACGCAGTATTTT
CDR3 protein: CASSEALASDTQYF

J gene: TRBJ2-6
V gene: TRBV19
clone size: .
D gene: .
CDR3 DNA: TGTGCCAGTAGTATTTTTGGGGCCAACGTCCTGACTTTC
CDR3 protein: CASSIFGANVLTF

J gene: TRBJ2-4
V gene: TRBV5-1
clone size: .
D gene: .
CDR3 DNA: TGCGCCAGCAGCCGCGACAGGGGAGGGTTACTTCAGTACTTC
CDR3 protein: CASSRDRGGLLQYF

J gene: TRBJ2-4
V gene: TRBV18
clone size: .
D gene: .
CDR3 DNA: TGTGCCAGCTCACCGTCCGGGACAGCCAAAAACATTCAGTACTTC
CDR3 protein: CASSPSGTAKNIQYF

J gene: TRBJ1-1
V gene: TRBV19
clone size: .
D gene: TRBD1
CDR3 DNA: TGTGCCAGTAGTATATTGGGGACAGGGTTGGCGTACACTGAAGCTTTCTTT
CDR3 protein: CASSILGTGLAYTEAFF

J gene: TRBJ1-2
V gene: TRBV10-3
clone size: few
D gene: .
CDR3 DNA: TGTGCCATCAGCACAGGGAACTATGGCTACACCTTC
CDR3 protein: CAISTGNYGYTF

J gene: TRBJ2-7
V gene: TRBV5-1
clone size: .
D gene: .
CDR3 DNA: TGCGCCAGCAGCTTGGGGGACTTCTCCTACGAGCAGTACTTC
CDR3 protein: CASSLGDFSYEQYF